This TCR beta chain was captured in a study of CD4+ T cells in melanoma. The repertoire was sequenced with immunoSEQ multiplex PCR; TCRdb's copy has only in-frame clones and lacks some. The sample consists of fewer than 20,000 clones, more than 70% of them appearing once. This clonotype was obtained from a human donor with melanoma. The specimen was cells from a culture (not recorded whether cultured in vitro).

This CDR3 reads CASRTSGAYNEQFF. CDR3 nucleotide sequence: TGCGCCAGCAGGACTAGCGGAGCCTACAATGAGCAGTTCTTC. The chain combines TRBV5-1 with TRBJ2-1; 9 nucleotides align to TRBD2. Germline-derived CDR1 and CDR2 are SGHRS and YFSETQ. V was clipped by 5 bases and J by 2 bases; unmatched bases: 2. This CDR3 contains 14 residues. The full variable domain, in which reference TRBV5-1 and TRBJ2-1 provide the parts outside the CDR3, is KAGVTQTPRYLIKTRGQQVTLSCSPISGHRSVSWYQQTPGQGLQFLFEYFSETQRNKGNFPGRFSGRQFSNSRSEMNVSTLELGDSALYLCASRTSGAYNEQFFGPGTRLTVL.